Following are 2 T cell receptor beta chains from one sample sequenced in a study of CD8 T cells in ankylosing spondylitis. MiXCR, applied by TCRdb to the 5' RACE reads, yields one record per CDR3 protein. The data show more than 150,000 distinct CDR3 sequences, 18% seen once. The sample was blood, either unsorted or a sorted T cell fraction (not recorded which). These receptors all stem from a male donor aged 5-30 years with ankylosing spondylitis or in good health (not recorded which).

This clonotype has ten or more counts. The rearrangement joins TRBV6-1 to TRBJ2-1; 13 bases map to TRBD2. The germline V gene encodes CDR1 MNHNS and CDR2 SASEGT. V shed 0 bases, J shed 5 bases, and the junction held 7 bases outside the gene matches. The CDR3 loop spans 18 amino acids. CDR3 amino acids: CASSEALGLAGRNNEQFF. The CDR3 nucleotides read TGTGCCAGCAGTGAAGCGCTGGGACTAGCGGGAAGGAACAATGAGCAGTTCTTC.

This sequence joins TRBV11-2 and TRBJ2-1, with TRBD2 identical over 9 bases. V trimming: 5 bases; J trimming: 5 bases; junction bases outside the gene matches: 10. The length of the CDR3 is 16 residues. Germline loops: CDR1 SGHAT, CDR2 FQNNGV. CDR3 sequence reads: CASSPGSGRFDNEQFF. The DNA for the CDR3 is TGTGCCAGCAGCCCAGGGAGCGGGAGGTTCGACAATGAGCAGTTCTTC.